What follows are 25 T cell receptor beta chains derived from one specimen sequenced in a study of beta chain features in type 1 diabetes (dated by TCRdb to about 2018). Library method: the immunoSEQ multiplex PCR assay. The High Capacity cDNA Reverse Transcription Kit was used to reverse transcribe all of the isolated RNA, meaning that expressed TCRB transcripts were what got sequenced. As stored in TCRdb, this immuneACCESS dataset retains in-frame rearrangements with V and J assigned. A fraction of the clones does not appear; measured against another copy, unresolved V genes explain less than half of the discrepancy, and the remainder lacks a known reason. Here the sample has almost 350,000 clones; about 20% occur a single time. Approximately 0.043% of the sample goes to the ten largest clones. The sample comprised naive CD4+ T cells from blood. The sample's cell subset or site label is to be understood as: true naive CD4+ T cells. These receptors originate from a young woman in good health.

V is TRBV29-1 and J is TRBJ2-7; 8 positions match TRBD1. The CDR3 totals 13 residues. Germline-derived CDR1 and CDR2 are SQVTM and ANQGSEA. V lost 4 bases, J lost 5 bases, and 7 bases stayed unmatched. The CDR3 region has the DNA TGCAGCGTTGGGAGACAGGGGTTCCACGAGCAGTACTTC. Residues: CSVGRQGFHEQYF.

The table lists this clone with a few counts. CDR3 DNA: TGTGCTAGTGGTTCCCGGGAGGAGACCCAGTACTTC. As protein: CASGSREETQYF. The chain joins TRBV12-5 to TRBJ2-5, with D possibly matching TRBD2 (6 bases). The CDR3 has 12 residues. Germline lookup yields CDR1 LGHNT and CDR2 FRNRAP. Trimming removed 4 bases from V and 5 bases from J, with 8 bases in between.

A remark on this clone: The same CDR3 is also encoded by other DNA sequences in this sample. This rearrangement joins TRBV18 to TRBJ2-3; weak D call: TRBD1 (5 bases). The germline V and J ends were trimmed by 3 bases and 5 bases, with 6 bases remaining between them. The CDR3 consists of 12 residues. In germline, CDR1 is KGHSH, CDR2 LQKENI. This CDR3 reads CASSPGRDTQYF. DNA of the CDR3: TGTGCCAGCTCACCGGGGCGAGATACGCAGTATTTT.

This chain uses TRBV9 with TRBJ2-5; 10 nucleotides line up with TRBD2. J was trimmed by 5 bases and V by 0 bases; bases with no gene match: 13. Germline V CDR1 and CDR2: SGDLS, YYNGEE. This CDR3 is 18 amino acids long. CDR3 sequence (DNA): TGTGCCAGCAGCGTAGGTCCTAGCGGGAGCAGCGCGAAGGAGACCCAGTACTTC. Protein sequence: CASSVGPSGSSAKETQYF.

The chain joins TRBV5-6 to TRBJ2-5, with 10 bases fitting TRBD1. V trimming: 3 bases; J trimming: 2 bases; junction bases outside the gene matches: 1. Germline assignment: CDR1 SGHDT and CDR2 YYEEEE. The CDR3 contains 14 residues. The CDR3 protein is CASSWDRGQETQYF. CDR3 DNA sequence: TGTGCCAGCAGCTGGGACAGGGGACAAGAGACCCAGTACTTC.

This clone has just a few counts. The chain joins TRBV2 to TRBJ2-1; TRBD1 aligns across 7 bases. Germline-derived CDR1 and CDR2 are SNHLY and FYNNEI. The CDR3 is 16 residues long. V gave up 4 bases and J gave up 2 bases; unmatched junction bases: 8. The CDR3 loop reads CASSGLNRGPYNEQFF. Here the CDR3 DNA reads TGTGCCAGCAGTGGCCTAAACAGGGGCCCCTACAATGAGCAGTTCTTC.

This chain uses TRBV11-2 with TRBJ2-7; 7 bases line up with TRBD1. This CDR3 has 16 amino acids. Germline V CDR1 and CDR2: SGHAT, FQNNGV. Unmatched junction bases numbered 6, after V lost 1 base and J lost 0 bases. DNA of the CDR3: TGTGCCAGCAGCTTAGGGGACAGCCTAAGCTCCTACGAGCAGTACTTC. Translation gives CASSLGDSLSSYEQYF.

Only a few counts were recorded for this clone. The rearrangement links TRBV29-1 to TRBJ1-4; possible D gene TRBD1, 6 bases. This CDR3 has 16 residues. V lost 3 bases to trimming and J lost 2 bases, with 16 bases between them. CDR1 is SQVTM, CDR2 ANQGSEA, per germline. The CDR3 nucleotides are TGCAGCGTTGAGAAGATTACAGGGTCTACTAATGAAAAACTGTTTTTT. Protein: CSVEKITGSTNEKLFF.

The chain uses TRBV7-8 and TRBJ2-3; D is uncertain. V lost 5 bases and J 0 bases, leaving 9 bases between the germline ends. CDR1 is SGHVS, CDR2 FQNEAQ, per germline. The CDR3 contains 14 residues. The CDR3 region is CASSIQTSTDTQYF. As DNA, the CDR3 is TGTGCCAGCAGCATTCAGACTAGCACAGATACGCAGTATTTT.

In nucleotides, the CDR3 is TGTGCCAGTAGTGTCCAGGCCTTCGGTCAGCCCCAGCATTTT. It encodes CASSVQAFGQPQHF. The rearrangement joins TRBV19 to TRBJ1-5; D call uncertain. The ends were cut back, 5 bases at V and 6 bases at J, with 14 bases in the middle. The CDR3 is made up of 14 amino acids. Germline values: CDR1 LNHDA, CDR2 SQIVND (reference sequence).

The chain couples TRBV30 to TRBJ1-5; D gene uncertain. The germline V gene has CDR1 GTSNPN and CDR2 SVGIG (reference sequence). V lost 2 bases and J lost 3, with 11 bases in between. This CDR3 contains 14 residues. The CDR3 coding sequence is TGTGCCTGGAGTCCCGATCGAGTCAATCAGCCCCAGCATTTT. Amino acid sequence: CAWSPDRVNQPQHF.

V gene TRBV4-1 combines with J gene TRBJ2-5, with no clear D. Germline loops: CDR1 MGHRA, CDR2 YSYEKL. This CDR3 region has 14 residues. V was trimmed by 4 bases and J by 2 bases, leaving 11 bases between them. CDR3 DNA: TGCGCCAGCAGCCCTAGTTTCCAGCAAGAGACCCAGTACTTC. It codes for CASSPSFQQETQYF.

This chain connects TRBV18 to TRBJ2-5, with 11 bases that match TRBD2. Germline V gene sequence: CDR1 KGHSH, CDR2 LQKENI. The CDR3 sequence is 17 residues long. V trimming: 1 base; J trimming: 3 bases; junction bases outside the gene matches: 7. The chain's CDR3 is CASSPLLIAGGKETQYF. In DNA form, the CDR3 reads TGTGCCAGCTCACCACTTCTTATAGCGGGAGGGAAAGAGACCCAGTACTTC.

This CDR3 reads CASSLDSGGAAGELFF. The CDR3 DNA is TGCGCCAGCAGCTTGGATAGCGGGGGGGCCGCCGGGGAGCTGTTTTTT. The V and J genes are TRBV5-1 and TRBJ2-2, with TRBD2 matching 11 bases. From germline, CDR1 is SGHRS and CDR2 YFSETQ. The V gene end was trimmed by 0 bases and the J gene end by 6 bases; junction bases not matched to a gene: 4. The CDR3 spans 16 residues.

This clone was observed a single time. The chain joins TRBV11-2 to TRBJ2-7; D is possibly TRBD2 (6 bases). The V and J ends lost 2 bases and 0 bases respectively, with 11 bases between them. This CDR3 has 15 residues. Germline CDR1 reads SGHAT; CDR2 reads FQNNGV. Written as DNA, the CDR3 is TGTGCCAGCAGCTTATCCGGAGGGCCCTCCTACGAGCAGTACTTC. Its translation: CASSLSGGPSYEQYF.

In nucleotides, the CDR3 is TGTGCCAGCAGTGGATTAGGGAGCTACGAGCAGTACTTC. Residues: CASSGLGSYEQYF. The rearrangement links TRBV2 to TRBJ2-7, with a possible D match to TRBD2 (5 bases). Germline V CDR1 and CDR2: SNHLY, FYNNEI. V dropped 4 bases and J dropped 3 bases, with 10 bases sitting between them. CDR3 length: 13 amino acids.

DNA for the CDR3: TGCGCCAGCAGCTTGATTCCATACACCGGGGAGCTGTTTTTT. The encoded protein is CASSLIPYTGELFF. The rearrangement uses TRBV5-1 and TRBJ2-2; no reliable D call. This CDR3 is 14 amino acids long. V was shortened by 1 base and J by 3 bases, with 7 bases between the two germline ends. CDR1 is SGHRS, CDR2 YFSETQ, per germline.

The rearrangement joins TRBV13 to TRBJ1-2; 7 bases agree with TRBD1. Trimming cost V 5 bases and J 5 bases; bases outside gene matches: 8. Germline V CDR1 and CDR2: PRHDT, FYEKMQ (reference sequence). This CDR3 spans 14 amino acids. The CDR3 nucleotides are TGTGCCAGCAGCCCCCGCAGGGGGATATATGGCTACACCTTC. Translated: CASSPRRGIYGYTF.

The chain joins TRBV20-1 to TRBJ2-1, with D unclear. Germline CDR1 and CDR2: DFQATT and SNEGSKA (reference sequence). Trimming removed 6 bases from V and 9 bases from J, with 12 bases in between. This CDR3 contains 11 residues. CDR3 bases: TGCAGTGCGAAAAGAGCGAGTGAGCAGTTCTTC. Its protein product is CSAKRASEQFF.

This clone was seen only a few times. This chain connects TRBV7-9 to TRBJ1-2, with 9 positions matching TRBD1. CDR1 is SEHNR, CDR2 FQNEAQ, per germline (reference sequence). This CDR3 spans 15 amino acids. V trimming: 5 bases; J trimming: 2 bases; junction bases outside the gene matches: 6. The CDR3 sequence is CASSPRDRENYGYTF. In nucleotides, the CDR3 is TGTGCCAGCAGCCCTCGGGACAGGGAAAACTATGGCTACACCTTC.

The chain joins TRBV27 to TRBJ2-7, with a weak D call TRBD2 (6 bases). The CDR3 spans 12 residues. From germline, CDR1 is MNHEY and CDR2 SMNVEV (reference sequence). Trimming stripped 5 bases from V and 4 bases from J, with 9 bases between. The CDR3: CASSGGKYEQYF. DNA of the CDR3: TGTGCCAGCAGTGGGGGGAAGTACGAGCAGTACTTC.

The rearrangement links TRBV4-3 to TRBJ2-5, with 7 bases fitting TRBD2. This CDR3 has 14 amino acids. V lost 2 bases, J lost 4 bases, and 4 bases stayed unmatched. From germline, CDR1 is LGHNA and CDR2 YSLEER. CDR3 loop: CASSQRLAGETQYF. The CDR3, as DNA: TGCGCCAGCAGCCAAAGACTAGCTGGAGAGACCCAGTACTTC.

The J gene is TRBJ2-5, the V gene TRBV21-1; the table assigns TRBD2, which was not confirmed against the DNA. TRBV21-1 is designated a pseudogene. The CDR3 totals 12 residues. The CDR3 reads CASSGGEETQYF. The DNA of the CDR3 is TGTGCCAGCAGTGGCGGAGAGGAGACCCAGTACTTC.

V usage is TRBV29-1 and J usage is TRBJ2-5; 9 bases are shared with TRBD1. The V gene's germline CDR1 is SQVTM and CDR2 ANQGSEA. The CDR3 loop spans 14 amino acids. Trimming at V came to 1 base and at J to 5 bases, leaving 5 bases not matched to a gene. The CDR3 nucleotides are TGCAGCGTTGAAGGTGGGACAGGGAGGGAGACCCAGTACTTC. This codes for CSVEGGTGRETQYF.

This clone was detected a few times. V gene TRBV25-1 combines with J gene TRBJ2-2; weak D call: TRBD1 (6 bases). Germline CDR1 reads MGHDK; CDR2 reads SYGVNS. This CDR3 comprises 17 residues. V gave up 2 bases and J gave up 0 bases, with 13 bases separating them. The CDR3 DNA sequence: TGTGCCAGCAGTGAAACCAGGGGCCTACCGAACACCGGGGAGCTGTTTTTT. Translated: CASSETRGLPNTGELFF.